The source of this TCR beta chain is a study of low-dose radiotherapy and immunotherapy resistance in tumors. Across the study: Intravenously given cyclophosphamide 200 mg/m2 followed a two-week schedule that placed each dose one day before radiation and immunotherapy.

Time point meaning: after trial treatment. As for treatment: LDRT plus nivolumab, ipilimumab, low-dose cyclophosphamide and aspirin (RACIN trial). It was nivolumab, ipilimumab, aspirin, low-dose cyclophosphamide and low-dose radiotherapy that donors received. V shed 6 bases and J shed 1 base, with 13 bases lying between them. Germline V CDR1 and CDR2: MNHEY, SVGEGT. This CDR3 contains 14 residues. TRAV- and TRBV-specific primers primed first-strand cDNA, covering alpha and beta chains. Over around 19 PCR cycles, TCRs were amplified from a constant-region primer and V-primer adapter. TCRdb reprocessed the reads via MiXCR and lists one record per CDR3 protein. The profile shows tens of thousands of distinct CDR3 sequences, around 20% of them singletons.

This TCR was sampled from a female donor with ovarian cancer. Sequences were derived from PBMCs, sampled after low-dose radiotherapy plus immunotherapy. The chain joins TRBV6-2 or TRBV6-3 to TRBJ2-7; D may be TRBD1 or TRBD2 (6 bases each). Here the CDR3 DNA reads TGTGCCAGCAGACCCACAGGGAGGTCCTACGAGCAGTACTTC. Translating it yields CASRPTGRSYEQYF.